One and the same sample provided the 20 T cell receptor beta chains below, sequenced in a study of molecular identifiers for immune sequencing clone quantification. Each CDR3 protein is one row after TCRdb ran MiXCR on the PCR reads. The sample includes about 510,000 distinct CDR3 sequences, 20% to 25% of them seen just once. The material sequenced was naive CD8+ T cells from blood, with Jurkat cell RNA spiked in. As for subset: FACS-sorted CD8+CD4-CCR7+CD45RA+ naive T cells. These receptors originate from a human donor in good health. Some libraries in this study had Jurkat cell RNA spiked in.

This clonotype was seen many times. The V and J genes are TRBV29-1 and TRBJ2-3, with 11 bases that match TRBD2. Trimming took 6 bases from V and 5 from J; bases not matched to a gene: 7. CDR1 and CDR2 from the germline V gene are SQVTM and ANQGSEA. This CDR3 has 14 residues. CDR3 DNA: TGCAGCGTAGAACTAGCGGGAGTGCTAGATACGCAGTATTTT. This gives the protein CSVELAGVLDTQYF.

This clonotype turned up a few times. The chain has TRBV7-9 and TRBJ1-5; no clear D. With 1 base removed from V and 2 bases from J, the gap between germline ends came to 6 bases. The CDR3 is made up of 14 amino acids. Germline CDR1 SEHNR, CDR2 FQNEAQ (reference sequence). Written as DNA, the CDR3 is TGTGCCAGCAGCTTAGAGGGTCGCAATCAGCCCCAGCATTTT. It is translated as CASSLEGRNQPQHF.

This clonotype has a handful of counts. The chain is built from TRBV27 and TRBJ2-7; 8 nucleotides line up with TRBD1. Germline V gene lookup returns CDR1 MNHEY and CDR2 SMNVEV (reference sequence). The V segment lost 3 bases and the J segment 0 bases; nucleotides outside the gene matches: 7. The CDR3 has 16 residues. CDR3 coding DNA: TGTGCCAGCAGTTTGTCAGGGGGCCCAAGCTCCTACGAGCAGTACTTC. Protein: CASSLSGGPSSYEQYF.

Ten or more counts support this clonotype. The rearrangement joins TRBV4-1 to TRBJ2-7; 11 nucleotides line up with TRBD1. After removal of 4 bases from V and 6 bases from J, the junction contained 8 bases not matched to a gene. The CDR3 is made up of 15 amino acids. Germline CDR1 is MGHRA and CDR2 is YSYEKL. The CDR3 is CASSPGGTGGFEQYF. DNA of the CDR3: TGCGCCAGCAGCCCAGGAGGGACAGGGGGTTTCGAGCAGTACTTC.

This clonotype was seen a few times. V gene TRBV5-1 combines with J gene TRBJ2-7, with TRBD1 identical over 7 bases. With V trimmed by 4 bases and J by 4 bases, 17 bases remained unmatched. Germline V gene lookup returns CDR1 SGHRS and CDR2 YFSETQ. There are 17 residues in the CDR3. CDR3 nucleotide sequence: TGCGCCAGCAGCCAGACGACCTCCGACCAACAGGGGTACGAGCAGTACTTC. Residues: CASSQTTSDQQGYEQYF.

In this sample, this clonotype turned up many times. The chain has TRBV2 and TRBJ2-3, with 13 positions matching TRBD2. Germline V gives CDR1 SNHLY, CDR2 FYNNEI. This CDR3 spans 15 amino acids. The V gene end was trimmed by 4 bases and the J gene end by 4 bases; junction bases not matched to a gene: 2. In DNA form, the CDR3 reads TGTGCCAGCAGTGGACTAGCGGGGGGTTCAGATACGCAGTATTTT. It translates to CASSGLAGGSDTQYF.

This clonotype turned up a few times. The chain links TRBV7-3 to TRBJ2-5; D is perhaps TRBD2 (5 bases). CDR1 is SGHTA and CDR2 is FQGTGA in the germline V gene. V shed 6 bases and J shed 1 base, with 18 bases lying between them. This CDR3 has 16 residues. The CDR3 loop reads CASSKGSDWAQETQYF. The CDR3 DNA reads TGTGCCAGCAGTAAGGGTTCGGACTGGGCCCAAGAGACCCAGTACTTC.

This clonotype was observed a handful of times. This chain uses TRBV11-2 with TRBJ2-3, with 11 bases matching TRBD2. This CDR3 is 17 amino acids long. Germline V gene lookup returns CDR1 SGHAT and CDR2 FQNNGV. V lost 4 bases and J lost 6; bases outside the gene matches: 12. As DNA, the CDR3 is TGTGCCAGCAGCTCAGGAACGTTAGCGGGGGGGTTGGATACGCAGTATTTT. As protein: CASSSGTLAGGLDTQYF.

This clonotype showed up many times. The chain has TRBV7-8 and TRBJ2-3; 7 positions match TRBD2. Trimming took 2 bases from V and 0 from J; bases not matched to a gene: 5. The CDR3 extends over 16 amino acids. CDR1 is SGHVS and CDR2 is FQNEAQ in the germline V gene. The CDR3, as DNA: TGTGCCAGCAGCTTAATCTTTAGCGGGAGCACAGATACGCAGTATTTT. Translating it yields CASSLIFSGSTDTQYF.

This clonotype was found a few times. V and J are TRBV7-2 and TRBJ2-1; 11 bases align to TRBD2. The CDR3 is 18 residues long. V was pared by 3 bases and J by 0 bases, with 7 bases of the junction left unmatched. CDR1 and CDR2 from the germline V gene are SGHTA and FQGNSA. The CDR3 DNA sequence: TGTGCCAGCAGCTTGATCGGGACTAGCGGAATCTCCTACAATGAGCAGTTCTTC. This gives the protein CASSLIGTSGISYNEQFF.

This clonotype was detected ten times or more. The CDR3 DNA reads as TGTGCCAGCAGCCAAGACGAGATCAGGGGACAACCCTACGAGCAGTACTTC. Its translation: CASSQDEIRGQPYEQYF. This chain links TRBV14 with TRBJ2-7; the D gene is possibly TRBD1 (6 bases). The CDR3 covers 17 residues. CDR1 and CDR2 (germline): SGHDN, FVKESK. V was pared by 0 bases and J by 2 bases, with 17 bases between.

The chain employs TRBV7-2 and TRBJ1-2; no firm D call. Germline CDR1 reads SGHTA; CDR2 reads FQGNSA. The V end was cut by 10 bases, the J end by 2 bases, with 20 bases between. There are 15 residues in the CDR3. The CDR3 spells CATRLSGELNYGYTF. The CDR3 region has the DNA TGTGCCACCCGCCTTAGTGGGGAGTTAAACTATGGCTACACCTTC.

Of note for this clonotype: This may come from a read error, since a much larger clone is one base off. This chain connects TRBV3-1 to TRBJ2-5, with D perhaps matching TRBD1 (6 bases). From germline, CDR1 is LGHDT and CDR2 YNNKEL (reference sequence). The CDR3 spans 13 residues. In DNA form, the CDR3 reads TGTGGCACCGAAGAGGGGGACCAAGAGACCCAGTACTTC. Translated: CGTEEGDQETQYF.

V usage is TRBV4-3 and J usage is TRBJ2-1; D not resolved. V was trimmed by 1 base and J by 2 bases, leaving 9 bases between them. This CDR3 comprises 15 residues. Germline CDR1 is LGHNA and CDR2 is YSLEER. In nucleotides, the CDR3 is TGCGCCAGCAGCCAAGTCCTTGGGCCCTACAATGAGCAGTTCTTC. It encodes CASSQVLGPYNEQFF.

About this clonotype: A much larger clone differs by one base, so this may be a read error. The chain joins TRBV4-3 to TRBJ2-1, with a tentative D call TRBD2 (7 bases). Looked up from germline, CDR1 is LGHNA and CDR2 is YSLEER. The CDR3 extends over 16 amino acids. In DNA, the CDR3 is TGCGCCGGCAGCCAAGAGGCGGGGGCCCCCTACAATGAGCAGTTCTTC. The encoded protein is CAGSQEAGAPYNEQFF.

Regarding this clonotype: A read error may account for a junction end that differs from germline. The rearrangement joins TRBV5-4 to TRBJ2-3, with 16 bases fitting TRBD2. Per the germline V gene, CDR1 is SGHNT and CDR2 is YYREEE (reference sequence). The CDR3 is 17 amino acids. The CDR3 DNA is TGTGCCAGCAGCCCCGGGACTAGCGGGGGGGCCGGAGATATGCAGTATTTT. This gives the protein CASSPGTSGGAGDMQYF.

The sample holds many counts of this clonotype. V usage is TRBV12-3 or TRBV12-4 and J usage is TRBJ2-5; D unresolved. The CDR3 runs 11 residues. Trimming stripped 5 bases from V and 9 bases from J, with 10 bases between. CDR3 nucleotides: TGTGCCAGCAGTCCCTTGAAGGCCCAGTACTTC. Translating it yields CASSPLKAQYF.

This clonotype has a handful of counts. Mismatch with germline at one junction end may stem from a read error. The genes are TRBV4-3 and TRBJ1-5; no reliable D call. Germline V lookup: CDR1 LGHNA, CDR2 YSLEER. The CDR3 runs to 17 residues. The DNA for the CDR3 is TGCTCCAGCAGCCAAGAGCCCAGTACGGGAGGCAATCAGCCCCAGCATTTT. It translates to CSSSQEPSTGGNQPQHF.

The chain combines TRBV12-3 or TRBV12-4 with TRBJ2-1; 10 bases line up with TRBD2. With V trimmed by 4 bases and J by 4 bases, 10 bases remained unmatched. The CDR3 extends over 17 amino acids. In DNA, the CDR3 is TGTGCCAGCAGTTCCCAAGGACTAGCGGCGACTTACAATGAGCAGTTCTTC. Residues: CASSSQGLAATYNEQFF.

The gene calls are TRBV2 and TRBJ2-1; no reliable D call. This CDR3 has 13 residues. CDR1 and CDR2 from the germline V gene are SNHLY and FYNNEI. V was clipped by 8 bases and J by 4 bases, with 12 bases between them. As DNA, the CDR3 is TGTGCCAGCGAGACAAGATTATACAATGAGCAGTTCTTC. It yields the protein CASETRLYNEQFF.